This paragraph reports one TCR beta chain. Its antigen is unidentified. The data are from a study of T cell responses to AZD1222 COVID-19 vaccine. Study observations and caveats: After two AZD1222 doses, spike-specific TCR breadth and depth rose versus day 0.

The protocol was immunoSEQ multiplex PCR, while the TCRdb copy is restricted to in-frame clones and leaves out a portion. The sample includes approximately 120,000 clones, about 89% seen only once; the top ten take more than 4%. This CDR3 has 19 amino acids. J was trimmed by 6 bases and V by 3 bases; bases with no gene match: 20. CDR1 WSHSY and CDR2 SAAADI come from the germline V gene. The chain recombines TRBV10-2 with TRBJ2-3, with 8 bases identical to TRBD2. The sequence was obtained from an adult in good health. Material: peripheral blood, obtained on day 0 of AZD1222 vaccination. The CDR3 bases are TGCGCCAGCAGTGAAAGCGGGAGAGGGGCCGACCAGAAAGGTGATACGCAGTATTTT. This sequence encodes CASSESGRGADQKGDTQYF.